This T cell receptor (beta chain) was captured in a study of T cells in Graves' hyperthyroidism and ophthalmopathy. Study background: Pretreatment peripheral blood was obtained at initial diagnosis. Broader study findings: Most thyroid clonotypes expanded above 0.001 were also detected in blood.

Details on this clonotype: Its cognate antigen is unknown.

These patients, aged 18 to 65, had recently diagnosed hyperthyroidism lasting under 2 months. It was 8 to 10 ml of fresh peripheral blood that supplied the PBMCs. V dropped 1 base and J dropped 7; count of bases not matched to a gene: 4. Germline V gene data show CDR1 as SQVTM and CDR2 as ANQGSEA. The CDR3 has 14 amino acids. The source material, RNA transcripts, was used to amplify TCR beta CDR3 regions. The TCR CDR3 was amplified in a first-round RT-PCR using the HTBI primer set. TCRdb re-analysed the multiplex PCR reads in MiXCR, keeping a single row per CDR3 protein. Among under 750,000 distinct CDR3 sequences listed, roughly 20% were seen once.

The J gene is TRBJ2-1, the V gene TRBV29-1; the match to TRBD2 covers 10 bases. The TCR originated in a woman aged 45-65 years with Graves' hyperthyroidism that later progressed to Graves' ophthalmopathy. Sequencing input: blood. CDR3 loop: CSVEGAGGLNEQFF. DNA for the CDR3: TGCAGCGTTGAAGGAGCGGGGGGGCTTAATGAGCAGTTCTTC.